This T cell receptor (beta chain) was sequenced during a study of T cells in Graves' hyperthyroidism and ophthalmopathy. This clonotype was detected ten times or more. CDR3 length: 11 amino acids. Between the trimmed V and J ends, which lost 6 bases and 1 base, there was a span of 3 bases. Germline CDR1 is SNHLY and CDR2 is FYNNEI. Amplification targeted TCR beta CDR3 regions from RNA transcripts. In the first-round RT-PCR of the TCR CDR3, the HTBI primer set was used. TCRdb processed the multiplex PCR reads anew with MiXCR; each CDR3 protein has one entry. The sample has 280,000 or so distinct CDR3 sequences, 20% to 30% seen once.

The sequence came from a man between 35 and 55 years old with Graves' hyperthyroidism that later progressed to Graves' ophthalmopathy. The V gene is TRBV2, the J gene TRBJ2-5, with D hard to call. Sequencing was performed on blood. Here the CDR3 reads CASSGQETQYF. The CDR3 region has the DNA TGTGCCAGCAGCGGCCAAGAGACCCAGTACTTC.